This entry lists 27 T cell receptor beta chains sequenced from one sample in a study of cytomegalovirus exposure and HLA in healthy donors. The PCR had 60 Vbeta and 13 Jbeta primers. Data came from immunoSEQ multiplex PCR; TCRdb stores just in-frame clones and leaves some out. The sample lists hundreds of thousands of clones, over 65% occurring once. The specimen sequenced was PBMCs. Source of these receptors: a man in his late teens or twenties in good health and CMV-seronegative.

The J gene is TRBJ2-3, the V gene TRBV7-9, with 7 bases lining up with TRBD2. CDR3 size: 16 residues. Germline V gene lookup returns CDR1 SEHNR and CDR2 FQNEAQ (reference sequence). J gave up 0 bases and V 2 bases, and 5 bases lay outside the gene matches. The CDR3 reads CASSLPLADSTDTQYF. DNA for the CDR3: TGTGCCAGCAGCTTACCCCTAGCGGATAGCACAGATACGCAGTATTTT.

CDR3 in amino acids: CASSSGQEETQYF. DNA for the CDR3: TGCGCCAGCAGCTCCGGACAGGAAGAGACCCAGTACTTC. The chain recombines TRBV5-1 with TRBJ2-5, with TRBD1 matching over 7 bases. Trimming took 3 bases from V and 3 from J; bases not matched to a gene: 2. Germline lookup yields CDR1 SGHRS and CDR2 YFSETQ. This CDR3 is built from 13 residues.

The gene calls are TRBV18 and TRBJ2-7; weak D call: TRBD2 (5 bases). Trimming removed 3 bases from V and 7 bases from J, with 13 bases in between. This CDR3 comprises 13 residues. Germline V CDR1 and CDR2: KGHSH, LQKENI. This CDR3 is CASSPQDSEEQYF. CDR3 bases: TGTGCCAGCTCACCTCAGGACTCGGAAGAGCAGTACTTC.

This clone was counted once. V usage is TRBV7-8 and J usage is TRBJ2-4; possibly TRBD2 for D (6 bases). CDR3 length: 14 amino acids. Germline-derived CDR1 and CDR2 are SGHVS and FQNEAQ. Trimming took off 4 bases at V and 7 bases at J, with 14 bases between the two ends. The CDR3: CASSWGGFRNIQYF. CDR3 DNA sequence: TGTGCCAGCAGCTGGGGAGGATTCCGGAACATTCAGTACTTC.

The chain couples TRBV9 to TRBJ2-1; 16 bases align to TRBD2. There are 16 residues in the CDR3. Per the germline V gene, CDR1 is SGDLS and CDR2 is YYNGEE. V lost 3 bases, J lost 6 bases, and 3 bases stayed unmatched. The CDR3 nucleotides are TGTGCCAGCAGCGCCGGGACTAGCGGGAGGGCCAATGAGCAGTTCTTC. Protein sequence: CASSAGTSGRANEQFF.

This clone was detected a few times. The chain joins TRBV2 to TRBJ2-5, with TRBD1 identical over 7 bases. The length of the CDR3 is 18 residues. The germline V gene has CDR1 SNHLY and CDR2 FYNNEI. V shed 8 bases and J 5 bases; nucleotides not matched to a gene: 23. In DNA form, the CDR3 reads TGTGCCAGCCCCGCATCAGGTCCGAAGGGGGCCTTGTTGGAGACCCAGTACTTC. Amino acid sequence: CASPASGPKGALLETQYF. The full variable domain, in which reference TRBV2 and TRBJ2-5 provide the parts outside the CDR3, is EPEVTQTPSHQVTQMGQEVILRCVPISNHLYFYWYRQILGQKVEFLVSFYNNEISEKSEIFDDQFSVERPDGSNFTLKIRSTKLEDSAMYFCASPASGPKGALLETQYFGPGTRLLVL.

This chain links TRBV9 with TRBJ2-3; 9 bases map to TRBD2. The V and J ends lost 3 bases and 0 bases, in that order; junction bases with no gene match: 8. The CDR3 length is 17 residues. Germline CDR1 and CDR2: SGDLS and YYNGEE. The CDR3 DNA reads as TGTGCCAGCAGCGCGCGATTAGCGGGAGATAGCACAGATACGCAGTATTTT. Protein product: CASSARLAGDSTDTQYF.

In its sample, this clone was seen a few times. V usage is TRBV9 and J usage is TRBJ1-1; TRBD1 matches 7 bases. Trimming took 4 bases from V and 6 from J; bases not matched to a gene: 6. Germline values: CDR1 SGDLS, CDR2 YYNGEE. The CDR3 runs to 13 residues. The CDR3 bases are TGTGCCAGCAGCCCTACAGGGGCCGCTGAAGCTTTCTTT. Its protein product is CASSPTGAAEAFF.

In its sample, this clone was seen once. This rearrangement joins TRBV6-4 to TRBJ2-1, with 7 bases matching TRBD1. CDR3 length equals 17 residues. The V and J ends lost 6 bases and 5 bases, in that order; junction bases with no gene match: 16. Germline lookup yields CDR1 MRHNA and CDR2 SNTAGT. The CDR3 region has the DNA TGTGCCAGCAGGGCACCCAACCCGGGACAGTACAACAATGAGCAGTTCTTC. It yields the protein CASRAPNPGQYNNEQFF.

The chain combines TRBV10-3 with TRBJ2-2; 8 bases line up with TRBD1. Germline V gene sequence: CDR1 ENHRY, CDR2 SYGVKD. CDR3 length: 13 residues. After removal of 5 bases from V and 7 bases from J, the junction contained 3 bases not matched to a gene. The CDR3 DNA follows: TGTGCCATCAGTCGACAGGGGTTCGGGGAGCTGTTTTTT. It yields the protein CAISRQGFGELFF.

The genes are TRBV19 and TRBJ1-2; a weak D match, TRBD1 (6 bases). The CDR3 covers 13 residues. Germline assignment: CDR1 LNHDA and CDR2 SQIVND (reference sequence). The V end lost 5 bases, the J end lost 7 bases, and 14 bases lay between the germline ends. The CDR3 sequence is CASSHRTGSGYTF. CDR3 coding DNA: TGTGCCAGTAGTCATAGAACAGGGTCTGGCTACACCTTC.

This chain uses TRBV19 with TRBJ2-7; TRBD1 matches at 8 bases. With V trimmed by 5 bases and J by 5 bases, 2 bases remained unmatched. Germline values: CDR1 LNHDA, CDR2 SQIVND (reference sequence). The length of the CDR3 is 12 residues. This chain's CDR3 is CASSQGADEQYF. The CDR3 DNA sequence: TGTGCCAGTAGTCAGGGGGCGGACGAGCAGTACTTC.

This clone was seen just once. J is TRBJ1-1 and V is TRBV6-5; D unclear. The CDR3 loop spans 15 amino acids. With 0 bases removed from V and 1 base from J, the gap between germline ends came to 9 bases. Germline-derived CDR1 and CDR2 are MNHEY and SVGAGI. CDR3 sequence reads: CASSYSNIQNTEAFF. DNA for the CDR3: TGTGCCAGCAGTTACTCGAACATTCAGAACACTGAAGCTTTCTTT.

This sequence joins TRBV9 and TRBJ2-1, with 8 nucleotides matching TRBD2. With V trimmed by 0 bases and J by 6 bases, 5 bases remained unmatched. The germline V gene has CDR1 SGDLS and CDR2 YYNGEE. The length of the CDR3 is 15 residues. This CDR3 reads CASSVGSGRGNEQFF. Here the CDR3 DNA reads TGTGCCAGCAGCGTAGGGAGCGGGAGAGGCAATGAGCAGTTCTTC.

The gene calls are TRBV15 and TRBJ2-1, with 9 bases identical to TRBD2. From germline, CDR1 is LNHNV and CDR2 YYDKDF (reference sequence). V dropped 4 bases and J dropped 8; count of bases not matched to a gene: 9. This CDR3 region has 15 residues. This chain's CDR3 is CATSNSGRRSDEQFF. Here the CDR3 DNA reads TGTGCCACCAGCAATAGCGGGAGAAGGTCCGATGAGCAGTTCTTC.

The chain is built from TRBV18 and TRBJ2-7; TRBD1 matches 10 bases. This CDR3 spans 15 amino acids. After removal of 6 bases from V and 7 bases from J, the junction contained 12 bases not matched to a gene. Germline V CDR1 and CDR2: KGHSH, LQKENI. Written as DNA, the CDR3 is TGTGCCAGCTCCTACACAGGACAGGGGGGGGAAGAGCAGTACTTC. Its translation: CASSYTGQGGEEQYF.

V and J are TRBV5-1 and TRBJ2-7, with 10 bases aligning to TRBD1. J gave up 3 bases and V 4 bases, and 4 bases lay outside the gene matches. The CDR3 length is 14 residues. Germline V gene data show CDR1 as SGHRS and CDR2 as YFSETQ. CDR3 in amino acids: CASSTGTGDYEQYF. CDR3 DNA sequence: TGCGCCAGCAGCACCGGGACAGGGGACTACGAGCAGTACTTC.

CDR3 region: CASNGGYGYTF. As DNA, the CDR3 is TGTGCCAGCAACGGGGGCTATGGCTACACCTTC. The chain couples TRBV27 to TRBJ1-2; a possible D gene is TRBD1 (5 bases). Per germline, CDR1 MNHEY and CDR2 SMNVEV (reference sequence). The CDR3 runs to 11 residues. The ends were cut back, 7 bases at V and 4 bases at J, with 7 bases in the middle.

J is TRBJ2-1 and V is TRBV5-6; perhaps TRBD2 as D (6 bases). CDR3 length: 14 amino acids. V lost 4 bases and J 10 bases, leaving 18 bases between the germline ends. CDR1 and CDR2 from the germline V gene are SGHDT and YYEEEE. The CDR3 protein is CASSLRPGRPEQFF. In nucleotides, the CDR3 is TGTGCCAGCAGCCTACGGCCAGGGAGGCCGGAGCAGTTCTTC.

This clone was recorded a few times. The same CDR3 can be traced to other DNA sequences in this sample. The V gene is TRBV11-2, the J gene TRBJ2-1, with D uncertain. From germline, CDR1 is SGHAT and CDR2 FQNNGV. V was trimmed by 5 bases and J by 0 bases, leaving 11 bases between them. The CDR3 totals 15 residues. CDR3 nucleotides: TGTGCCAGCAGCCTCGAGCTTAGCTCCTACAATGAGCAGTTCTTC. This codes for CASSLELSSYNEQFF.

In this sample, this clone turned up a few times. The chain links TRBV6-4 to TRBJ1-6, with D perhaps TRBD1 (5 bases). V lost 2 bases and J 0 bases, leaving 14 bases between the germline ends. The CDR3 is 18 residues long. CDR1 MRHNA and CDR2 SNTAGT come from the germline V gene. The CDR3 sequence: CASSDVGPYSSYNSPLHF. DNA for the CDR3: TGTGCCAGCAGTGACGTGGGGCCCTATAGCTCCTATAATTCACCCCTCCACTTT.

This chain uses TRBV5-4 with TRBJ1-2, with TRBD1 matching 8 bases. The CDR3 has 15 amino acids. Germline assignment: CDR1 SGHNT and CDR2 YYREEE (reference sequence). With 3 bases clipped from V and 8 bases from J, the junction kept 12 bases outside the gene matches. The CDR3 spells CASSSIPDRVVGYTF. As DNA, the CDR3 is TGTGCCAGCAGCTCAATTCCGGACAGGGTGGTGGGCTACACCTTC.

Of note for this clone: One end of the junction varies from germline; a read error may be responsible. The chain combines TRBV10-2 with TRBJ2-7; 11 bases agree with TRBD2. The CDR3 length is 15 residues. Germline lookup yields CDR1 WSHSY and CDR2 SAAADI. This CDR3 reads CTSSEPGTSGYEQYF. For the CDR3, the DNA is TGCACCAGCAGTGAACCCGGGACTAGCGGCTACGAGCAGTACTTC.

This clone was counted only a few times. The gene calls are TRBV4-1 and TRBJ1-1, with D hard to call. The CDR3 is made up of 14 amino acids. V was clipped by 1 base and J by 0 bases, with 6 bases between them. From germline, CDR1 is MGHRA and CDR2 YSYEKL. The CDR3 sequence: CASSQVQLNTEAFF. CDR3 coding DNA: TGCGCCAGCAGCCAAGTGCAGTTGAACACTGAAGCTTTCTTT.

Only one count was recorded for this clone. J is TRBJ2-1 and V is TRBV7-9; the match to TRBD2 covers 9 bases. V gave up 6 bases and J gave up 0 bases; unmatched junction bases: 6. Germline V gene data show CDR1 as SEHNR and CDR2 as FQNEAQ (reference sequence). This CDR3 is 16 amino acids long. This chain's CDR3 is CASRWAGGGSYNEQFF. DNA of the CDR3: TGTGCCAGCAGGTGGGCGGGAGGGGGCTCCTACAATGAGCAGTTCTTC.

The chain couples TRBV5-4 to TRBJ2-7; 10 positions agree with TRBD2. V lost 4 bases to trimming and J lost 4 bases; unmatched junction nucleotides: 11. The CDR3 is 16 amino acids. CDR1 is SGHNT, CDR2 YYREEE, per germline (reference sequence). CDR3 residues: CASSQAGGAPSYEQYF. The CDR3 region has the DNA TGTGCCAGCAGCCAAGCGGGGGGGGCACCGTCATACGAGCAGTACTTC.

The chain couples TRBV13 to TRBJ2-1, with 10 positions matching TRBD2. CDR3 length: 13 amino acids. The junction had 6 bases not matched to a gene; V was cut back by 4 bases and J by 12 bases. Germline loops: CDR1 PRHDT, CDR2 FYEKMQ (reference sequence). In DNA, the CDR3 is TGTGCCAGCAGCTCCAGCGGGAGGGCCTTGCAGTTCTTC. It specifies CASSSSGRALQFF.